One and the same sample provided the 29 T cell receptor beta chains below, sequenced in a study of blood T cell repertoires in COVID-19. Generated by immunoSEQ multiplex PCR, the TCRdb table keeps only in-frame clones and is missing some. There are about 250,000 clones in the sample; roughly 80% occur only once, and approximately 9.1% lies in the top ten. The sample was peripheral blood. These receptors were taken from an elderly man with acute or convalescent COVID-19.

V gene TRBV19 combines with J gene TRBJ1-6; no firm D call. The germline gives CDR1 LNHDA, CDR2 SQIVND (reference sequence). This CDR3 is 16 amino acids long. V dropped 3 bases and J dropped 7 bases, with 16 bases sitting between them. The DNA of the CDR3 is TGTGCCAGTAGTATTGGGAGCTGGGCAGGCAATTCACCCCTCCACTTT. This translates into CASSIGSWAGNSPLHF.

This chain uses TRBV7-6 with TRBJ2-1, with D possibly TRBD1 on 5 matching bases. The CDR3 spans 18 residues. CDR1 and CDR2 (germline): SGHVS, FNYEAQ. With 1 base removed from V and 5 bases from J, the gap between germline ends came to 21 bases. The CDR3 DNA follows: TGTGCCAGCAGCTTAGGGGCTACAGGCCCCCGGGCCCACAATGAGCAGTTCTTC. Translation: CASSLGATGPRAHNEQFF.

This chain joins TRBV5-1 and TRBJ2-5; TRBD2 is a possible D gene (5 bases). CDR3 length: 14 residues. Germline V gene data show CDR1 as SGHRS and CDR2 as YFSETQ. V lost 0 bases and J 2 bases, leaving 8 bases between the germline ends. The CDR3 spells CASSLAGGQETQYF. In DNA form, the CDR3 reads TGCGCCAGCAGCTTGGCCGGCGGGCAAGAGACCCAGTACTTC.

The chain employs TRBV2 and TRBJ1-1, with 10 bases lining up with TRBD1. The CDR3 loop spans 12 amino acids. Germline V gives CDR1 SNHLY, CDR2 FYNNEI. The V and J ends lost 5 bases and 11 bases, in that order; junction bases with no gene match: 5. CDR3 bases: TGTGCCAGCAGTATGGACAGGGGGGCTGCTTTCTTT. Amino acid sequence: CASSMDRGAAFF.

V and J are TRBV24-1 and TRBJ1-5; unclear D gene. V dropped 5 bases and J dropped 5 bases, with 6 bases sitting between them. There are 12 residues in the CDR3. The germline V gene has CDR1 KGHDR and CDR2 SFDVKD. CDR3 region: CATSATDQPQHF. Here the CDR3 DNA reads TGTGCCACCAGTGCCACTGATCAGCCCCAGCATTTT.

CDR3 sequence: CASSFPGQGAFSEQYF. The CDR3 nucleotides read TGTGCCAGCAGCTTTCCGGGACAGGGGGCGTTTTCGGAGCAGTACTTC. The chain employs TRBV7-2 and TRBJ2-7, with 12 nucleotides matching TRBD1. CDR3 length equals 16 residues. Unmatched junction bases numbered 10, after V lost 3 bases and J lost 7 bases. Germline-derived CDR1 and CDR2 are SGHTA and FQGNSA.

The chain is built from TRBV6-5 and TRBJ2-7; a weak D match, TRBD1 (5 bases). The ends were cut back, 8 bases at V and 6 bases at J, with 17 bases in the middle. Germline V gene sequence: CDR1 MNHEY, CDR2 SVGAGI. This CDR3 has 13 residues. The CDR3 nucleotides are TGTGCCAGCCGCGCCAGGGAACTCCCCGAGCAGTACTTC. It translates to CASRARELPEQYF.

The chain carries TRBV7-8 and TRBJ1-5, with D possibly being TRBD1 (5 bases). Germline V gene lookup returns CDR1 SGHVS and CDR2 FQNEAQ. The length of the CDR3 is 14 residues. V lost 5 bases, J lost 2 bases, and 10 bases lay in between. CDR3 coding DNA: TGTGCCAGCAGCAGAGTCAGGGGCAATCAGCCCCAGCATTTT. Residues: CASSRVRGNQPQHF.

The chain combines TRBV6-6 with TRBJ2-7; 9 nucleotides align to TRBD2. V shed 0 bases, J shed 2 bases, and the junction held 2 bases outside the gene matches. From germline, CDR1 is MNHNY and CDR2 SVGAGI (reference sequence). The length of the CDR3 is 15 residues. The CDR3: CASSYSTSGPYEQYF. DNA of the CDR3: TGTGCCAGCAGTTACTCGACTAGCGGCCCCTACGAGCAGTACTTC.

This clone appeared a few times. The CDR3 sequence: CSVQNRGQGARGYTF. DNA for the CDR3: TGCAGCGTCCAAAACCGAGGACAGGGGGCGCGTGGCTACACCTTC. This chain connects TRBV29-1 to TRBJ1-2, with TRBD1 identical over 11 bases. The CDR3 is 15 amino acids. Germline V gene sequence: CDR1 SQVTM, CDR2 ANQGSEA. The V and J ends lost 6 bases and 7 bases, in that order; junction bases with no gene match: 13.

V is TRBV19 and J is TRBJ1-2; no firm D call. CDR1 and CDR2 (germline): LNHDA, SQIVND (reference sequence). This CDR3 has 13 residues. V lost 0 bases and J lost 2, with 4 bases in between. The DNA of the CDR3 is TGTGCCAGTAGTATAGATTCAAACTATGGCTACACCTTC. Translation: CASSIDSNYGYTF.

This clone was counted a few times. J is TRBJ1-4 and V is TRBV7-9; D might be TRBD1 (6 bases). With 5 bases removed from V and 5 bases from J, the gap between germline ends came to 15 bases. The CDR3 spans 15 residues. CDR1 and CDR2 (germline): SEHNR, FQNEAQ (reference sequence). DNA for the CDR3: TGTGCCAGCAGCCAGGCACAGGGATGGAATGAAAAACTGTTTTTT. Protein product: CASSQAQGWNEKLFF.

The V call is TRBV21-1, the J call TRBJ2-4; the D call of TRBD2 is as the table states it, not checked on the DNA. TRBV21-1 is a pseudogene locus. The CDR3 sequence is 15 residues long. The CDR3 protein is CASSKGWREEGIQYF. The CDR3 bases are TGTGCCAGCAGCAAAGGTTGGAGGGAGGAGGGCATTCAGTACTTC.

J is TRBJ1-1 and V is TRBV30; D is possibly TRBD1 (6 bases). Germline lookup yields CDR1 GTSNPN and CDR2 SVGIG (reference sequence). Between the trimmed V and J ends, which lost 1 base and 1 base, there was a span of 19 bases. The CDR3 is made up of 17 amino acids. In nucleotides, the CDR3 is TGTGCCTGGAGTGGGCAAGGCTGGACAGACCGGAACACTGAAGCTTTCTTT. This encodes CAWSGQGWTDRNTEAFF. Filled out from reference TRBV30 and TRBJ1-1, the complete variable domain reads SQTIHQWPATLVQPVGSPLSLECTVEGTSNPNLYWYRQAAGRGLQLLFYSVGIGQISSEVPQNLSASRPQDRQFILSSKKLLLSDSGFYLCAWSGQGWTDRNTEAFFGQGTRLTVV.

The rearrangement joins TRBV5-1 to TRBJ1-5; D not resolved. The CDR3 length is 13 residues. The V gene lost 2 bases and the J gene lost 6 bases, with 9 bases spanning the gap. Germline CDR1 and CDR2: SGHRS and YFSETQ. In DNA, the CDR3 is TGCGCCAGCAGCTTCGGGGTGGGTCAGCCCCAGCATTTT. This encodes CASSFGVGQPQHF.

This chain connects TRBV15 to TRBJ2-7, with 8 bases fitting TRBD1. V trimming: 0 bases; J trimming: 2 bases; junction bases outside the gene matches: 6. The CDR3 is made up of 16 amino acids. Germline CDR1 LNHNV, CDR2 YYDKDF (reference sequence). The CDR3 coding sequence is TGTGCCACCAGCAGAGATCCAGGGACAGGAACCTACGAGCAGTACTTC. It is translated as CATSRDPGTGTYEQYF.

DNA for the CDR3: TGTGCCAGCAGCTTACAAGCGGGAGGGCCCTATGAGCAGTTCTTC. Residues: CASSLQAGGPYEQFF. The chain uses TRBV7-3 and TRBJ2-1; 10 nucleotides align to TRBD2. Germline values: CDR1 SGHTA, CDR2 FQGTGA. The V segment lost 2 bases and the J segment 8 bases; nucleotides outside the gene matches: 6. The CDR3 is made up of 15 amino acids.

J is TRBJ2-1 and V is TRBV4-2; 10 nucleotides align to TRBD2. V was pared by 0 bases and J by 7 bases, with 6 bases of the junction left unmatched. The CDR3 extends over 16 amino acids. Germline V gene sequence: CDR1 LGHNA, CDR2 YNFKEQ. CDR3 nucleotide sequence: TGTGCCAGCAGCCAAGAGGAGCGGGAGGGGCGGAATGAGCAGTTCTTC. It translates to CASSQEEREGRNEQFF.

The chain employs TRBV10-3 and TRBJ2-6, with 9 bases that match TRBD1. This CDR3 is built from 15 residues. Per the germline V gene, CDR1 is ENHRY and CDR2 is SYGVKD. With 6 bases clipped from V and 4 bases from J, the junction kept 4 bases outside the gene matches. The CDR3 here is CAIRGTGNGANVLTF. As DNA, the CDR3 is TGTGCCATCAGAGGGACAGGGAACGGGGCCAACGTCCTGACTTTC.

The V and J genes are TRBV24-1 and TRBJ2-4, with TRBD2 matching 7 bases. This CDR3 is built from 15 residues. After removal of 5 bases from V and 8 bases from J, the junction contained 11 bases not matched to a gene. Per germline, CDR1 KGHDR and CDR2 SFDVKD. Here the CDR3 DNA reads TGTGCCACCAGTGGGGCGGGAACTCGGGGGGACATTCAGTACTTC. Translation gives CATSGAGTRGDIQYF.

This rearrangement joins TRBV24-1 to TRBJ2-3; perhaps TRBD2 as D (5 bases). The CDR3 is 16 amino acids. Trimming left V 2 bases short and J 0 bases short, with 11 bases between. Looked up from germline, CDR1 is KGHDR and CDR2 is SFDVKD. The CDR3 loop reads CATSDSATGSTDTQYF. In DNA, the CDR3 is TGTGCCACCAGTGATTCGGCCACGGGGAGCACAGATACGCAGTATTTT.

The V call is TRBV5-6, the J call TRBJ1-2; 7 bases match TRBD1. The CDR3 is 15 residues long. V lost 4 bases to trimming and J lost 1 base; unmatched junction nucleotides: 7. Germline CDR1 SGHDT, CDR2 YYEEEE. The CDR3 protein is CASSHPGQLNYGYTF. The CDR3 nucleotides read TGTGCCAGCAGCCACCCGGGACAGCTTAACTATGGCTACACCTTC.

The rearrangement uses TRBV27 and TRBJ2-3; 7 bases align to TRBD1. The germline gives CDR1 MNHEY, CDR2 SMNVEV (reference sequence). This CDR3 is built from 16 residues. After removal of 5 bases from V and 1 base from J, the junction contained 9 bases not matched to a gene. CDR3 residues: CASSPQGDRGTDTQYF. CDR3 coding DNA: TGTGCCAGCAGTCCGCAGGGGGACAGAGGCACAGATACGCAGTATTTT.

This clone has more than one count but fewer than ten. The rearrangement links TRBV27 to TRBJ1-4, with D possibly being TRBD1 (6 bases). V was shortened by 5 bases and J by 0 bases, with 13 bases between the two germline ends. The CDR3 length is 16 residues. Germline V gene sequence: CDR1 MNHEY, CDR2 SMNVEV (reference sequence). The CDR3 DNA is TGTGCCAGCAGTCTAGGGAACAGGGCAACTAATGAAAAACTGTTTTTT. Translation gives CASSLGNRATNEKLFF.

J is TRBJ2-4 and V is TRBV6-2 or TRBV6-3; 8 nucleotides agree with TRBD1. There are 14 residues in the CDR3. CDR1 and CDR2 (germline): MNHEY, SVGEGT. V gave up 0 bases and J gave up 7 bases; unmatched junction bases: 2. CDR3 DNA sequence: TGTGCCAGCAGTTACTCGCAGGGGGCGAACATTCAGTACTTC. Translating it yields CASSYSQGANIQYF.

The V and J genes are TRBV7-2 and TRBJ1-1, with 8 nucleotides matching TRBD1. Germline trimming cut 3 bases from V and 4 bases from J; bases unmatched to any gene: 4. There are 14 residues in the CDR3. CDR1 is SGHTA and CDR2 is FQGNSA in the germline V gene. The CDR3 loop is CASSLRQGSTEAFF. The DNA for the CDR3 is TGTGCCAGCAGCTTGAGACAGGGGAGCACTGAAGCTTTCTTT.

The chain carries TRBV5-1 and TRBJ2-7, with 7 bases fitting TRBD1. Per germline, CDR1 SGHRS and CDR2 YFSETQ. This CDR3 contains 15 residues. V shed 3 bases and J 3 bases; nucleotides not matched to a gene: 9. As DNA, the CDR3 is TGCGCCAGCAGCTGGGGACAGCCAATACTCTACGAGCAGTACTTC. Residues: CASSWGQPILYEQYF.

The V call is TRBV11-2, the J call TRBJ2-7; the D gene is possibly TRBD2 (5 bases). The germline V gene encodes CDR1 SGHAT and CDR2 FQNNGV. Trimming pared 2 bases from V and 4 bases from J, leaving 12 bases between. The length of the CDR3 is 14 residues. The CDR3 DNA is TGTGCCAGCAGCTTATTAGCGAGGGCGTACGAGCAGTACTTC. It yields the protein CASSLLARAYEQYF.

J is TRBJ1-2 and V is TRBV28, with TRBD1 identical over 9 bases. Germline V gene data show CDR1 as MDHEN and CDR2 as SYDVKM. Trimming took 4 bases from V and 3 from J; bases not matched to a gene: 9. This CDR3 has 16 amino acids. The CDR3 DNA sequence: TGTGCCAGCAGTTCCAACACAGGGGGCGGCGACTATGGCTACACCTTC. Translating it yields CASSSNTGGGDYGYTF.